At least ten counts were recorded for the clone carrying this T cell receptor (beta chain). TCRdb redid the clone calls on the PCR reads using MiXCR. The table records fewer than 35,000 clones, 14% to 15% of them present only once. Each patient came to thyroid surgery without any prior treatment (of any kind). V gave up 4 bases and J gave up 3 bases, with 12 bases separating them. CDR3 size: 14 residues. Germline V CDR1 and CDR2: MGHRA, YSYEKL. The data originate from a study of metastatic and nonmetastatic thyroid tumors. This sequence originates from a male donor with papillary thyroid cancer or a benign thyroid nodule (not recorded which). Some clones in this sample may be carry-over from other donors' samples. Sequences were obtained from blood. J is TRBJ1-2 and V is TRBV4-1; D remains unclear. Written as DNA, the CDR3 is TGCGCCAGCAGCCCGGGGTTAATGGACTATGGCTACACCTTC. Translated, it gives CASSPGLMDYGYTF.